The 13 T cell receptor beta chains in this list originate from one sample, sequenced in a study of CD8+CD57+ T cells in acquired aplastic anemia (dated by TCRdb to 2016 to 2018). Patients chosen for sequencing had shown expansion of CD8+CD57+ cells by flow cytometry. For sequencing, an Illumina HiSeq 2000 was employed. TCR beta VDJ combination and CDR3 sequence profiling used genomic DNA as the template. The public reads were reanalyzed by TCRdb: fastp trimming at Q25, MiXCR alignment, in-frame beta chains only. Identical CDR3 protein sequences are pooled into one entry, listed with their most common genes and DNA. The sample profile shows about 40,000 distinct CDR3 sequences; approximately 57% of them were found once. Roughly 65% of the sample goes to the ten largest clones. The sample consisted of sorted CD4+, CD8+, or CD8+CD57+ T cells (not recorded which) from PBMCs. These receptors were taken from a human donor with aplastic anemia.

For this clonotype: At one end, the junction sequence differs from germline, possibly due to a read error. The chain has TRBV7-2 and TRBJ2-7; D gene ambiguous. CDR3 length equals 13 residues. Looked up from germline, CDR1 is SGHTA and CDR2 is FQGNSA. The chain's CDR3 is CASGLGGSYEQYF. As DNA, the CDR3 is TGTGCCAGCGGCTTGGGCGGTTCCTACGAGCAGTACTTC.

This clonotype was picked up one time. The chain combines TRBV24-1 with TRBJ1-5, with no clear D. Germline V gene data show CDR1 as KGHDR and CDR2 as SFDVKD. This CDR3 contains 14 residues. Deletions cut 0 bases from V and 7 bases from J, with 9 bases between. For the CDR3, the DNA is TGTGCCACCAGTGATTTGGGTAGTGGGCAGCCCCAGCATTTT. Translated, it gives CATSDLGSGQPQHF.

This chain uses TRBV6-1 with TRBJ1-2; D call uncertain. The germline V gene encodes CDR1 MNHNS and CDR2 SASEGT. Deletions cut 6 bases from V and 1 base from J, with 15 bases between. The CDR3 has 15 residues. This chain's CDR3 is CASSHQGVLNYGYTF. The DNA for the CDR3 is TGTGCCAGCAGCCACCAAGGAGTACTTAACTATGGCTACACCTTC.

In nucleotides, the CDR3 is TGCAGTGCACCAACGGAGGGTACCGGGGAGCTGTTTTTT. Translation gives CSAPTEGTGELFF. The chain recombines TRBV20-1 with TRBJ2-2, with D possibly TRBD2 on 6 matching bases. The CDR3 has 13 residues. Germline CDR1 DFQATT, CDR2 SNEGSKA (reference sequence). V was clipped by 6 bases and J by 5 bases, with 13 bases between them.

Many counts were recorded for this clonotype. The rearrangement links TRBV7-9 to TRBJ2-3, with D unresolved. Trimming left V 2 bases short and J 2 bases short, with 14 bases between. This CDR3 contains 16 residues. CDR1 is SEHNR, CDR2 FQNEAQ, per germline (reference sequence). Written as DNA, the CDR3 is TGTGCCAGCAGCTTATATCCGTCACCGAACACAGATACGCAGTATTTT. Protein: CASSLYPSPNTDTQYF.

DNA for the CDR3: TGTGCCAGTAGTGCAACAGGGGTGGGGCAGCCCCAGCATTTT. This gives the protein CASSATGVGQPQHF. The chain uses TRBV19 and TRBJ1-5; 7 positions match TRBD1. Germline trimming cut 5 bases from V and 7 bases from J; bases unmatched to any gene: 8. Germline V gives CDR1 LNHDA, CDR2 SQIVND (reference sequence). The CDR3 covers 14 residues.

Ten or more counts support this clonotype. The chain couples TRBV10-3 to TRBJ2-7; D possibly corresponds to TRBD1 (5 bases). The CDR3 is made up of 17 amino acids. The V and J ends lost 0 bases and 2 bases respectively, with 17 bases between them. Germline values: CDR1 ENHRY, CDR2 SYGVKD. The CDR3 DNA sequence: TGTGCCATCAGTGAGTCGACAGTCTCACAGATTCCCTACGAGCAGTACTTC. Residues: CAISESTVSQIPYEQYF.

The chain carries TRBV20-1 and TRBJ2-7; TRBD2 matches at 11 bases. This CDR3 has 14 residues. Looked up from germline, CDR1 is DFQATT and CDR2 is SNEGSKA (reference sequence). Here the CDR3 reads CSSPQTSGAYEQYF. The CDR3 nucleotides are TGCAGCTCGCCTCAGACTAGCGGGGCCTACGAGCAGTACTTC.

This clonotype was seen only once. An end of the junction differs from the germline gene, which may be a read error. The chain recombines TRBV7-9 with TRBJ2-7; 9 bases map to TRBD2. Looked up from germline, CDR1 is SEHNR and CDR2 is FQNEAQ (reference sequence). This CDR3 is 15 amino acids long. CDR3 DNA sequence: TGTGCCAGCAGTTTAGGACTAGCGCGGAAATACGAGCAGTACTTC. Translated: CASSLGLARKYEQYF.

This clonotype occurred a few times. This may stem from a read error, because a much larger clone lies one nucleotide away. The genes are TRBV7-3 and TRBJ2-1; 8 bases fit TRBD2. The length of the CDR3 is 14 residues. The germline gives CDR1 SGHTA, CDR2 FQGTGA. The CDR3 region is CANSTGGAYNEQFF. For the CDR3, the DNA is TGTGCCAACAGCACCGGGGGGGCCTACAATGAGCAGTTCTTC.

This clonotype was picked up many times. The DNA for the CDR3 is TGTGCCAGTAGTTGGGGACAGGGGGTCTATGGCTACACCTTC. Its protein is CASSWGQGVYGYTF. The chain couples TRBV19 to TRBJ1-2, with TRBD1 matching 11 bases. The CDR3 has 14 amino acids. The germline V gene encodes CDR1 LNHDA and CDR2 SQIVND (reference sequence). The trim removed 5 bases at V and 4 bases at J, leaving 3 bases unmatched.

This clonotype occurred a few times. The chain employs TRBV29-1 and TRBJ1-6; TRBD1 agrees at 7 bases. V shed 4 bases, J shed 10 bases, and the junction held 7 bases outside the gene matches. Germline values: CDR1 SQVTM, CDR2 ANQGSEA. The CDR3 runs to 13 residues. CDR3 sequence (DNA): TGCAGCGTTGGCGCCGACAGGGACTCACCCCTCCACTTT. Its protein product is CSVGADRDSPLHF.

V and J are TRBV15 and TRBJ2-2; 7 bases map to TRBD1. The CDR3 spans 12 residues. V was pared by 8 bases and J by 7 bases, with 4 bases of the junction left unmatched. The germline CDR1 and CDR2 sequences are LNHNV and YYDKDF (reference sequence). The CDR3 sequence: CATGTDLGELFF. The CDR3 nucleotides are TGTGCCACCGGGACAGACCTCGGGGAGCTGTTTTTT.